Shown below are 13 T cell receptor beta chains from a single sample sequenced in a study of beta chain features in type 1 diabetes. Expressed TCRB transcripts were sequenced, since all the RNA that had been isolated was reverse transcribed. The assay was immunoSEQ multiplex PCR, and TCRdb's table has in-frame clones only and misses some. Of 300,000 to 350,000 clones listed, around 8% are singletons. The sequencing input was central memory CD4+ T cells from blood. These receptors all stem from a woman under 30 in good health.

This clone has at least ten counts. The CDR3, as DNA: TGTGCCAGCTCATCGGGACTAGCGGGAGGGCCCTTCGGCAATGAGCAGTTCTTC. It yields the protein CASSSGLAGGPFGNEQFF. The genes are TRBV18 and TRBJ2-1, with 16 bases that match TRBD2. Trimming cost V 5 bases and J 6 bases; bases outside gene matches: 10. The CDR3 is 18 amino acids. CDR1 is KGHSH and CDR2 is LQKENI in the germline V gene.

A few counts support this clone. V gene TRBV2 combines with J gene TRBJ1-5; D gene unclear. The CDR3 is made up of 14 amino acids. Germline CDR1 is SNHLY and CDR2 is FYNNEI. V was pared by 6 bases and J by 5 bases, with 14 bases between. CDR3 sequence: CASRGIGSHQPQHF. In DNA, the CDR3 is TGTGCCAGCAGGGGAATAGGATCTCATCAGCCCCAGCATTTT.

With respect to this clone: Other DNA sequences in the same sample also yield this CDR3. V is TRBV5-1 and J is TRBJ2-3; D gene unclear. Per germline, CDR1 SGHRS and CDR2 YFSETQ. This CDR3 is built from 12 residues. The V gene lost 2 bases and the J gene lost 4 bases, with 5 bases spanning the gap. CDR3 sequence (DNA): TGCGCCAGCAGCTTTTCGGCAGATACGCAGTATTTT. Its translation: CASSFSADTQYF.

The chain couples TRBV11-1 to TRBJ2-1, with TRBD2 matching over 12 bases. CDR3 length: 18 amino acids. J gave up 0 bases and V 3 bases, and 6 bases lay outside the gene matches. The V gene's germline CDR1 is SGHAT and CDR2 FQDESV (reference sequence). The CDR3 loop reads CASSFTSGRWSSYNEQFF. The CDR3 DNA sequence: TGTGCCAGCAGCTTTACTAGCGGGAGGTGGAGCTCCTACAATGAGCAGTTCTTC. Full variable domain (remainder filled in from reference TRBV11-1 and TRBJ2-1): EAEVAQSPRYKITEKSQAVAFWCDPISGHATLYWYRQILGQGPELLVQFQDESVVDDSQLPKDRFSAERLKGVDSTLKIQPAELGDSAMYLCASSFTSGRWSSYNEQFFGPGTRLTVL.

This chain connects TRBV19 to TRBJ2-3, with D unresolved. This CDR3 has 13 amino acids. Deletions cut 3 bases from V and 3 bases from J, with 7 bases between. Germline CDR1 reads LNHDA; CDR2 reads SQIVND (reference sequence). The DNA of the CDR3 is TGTGCCAGTAGTATGGCAGCTACAGATACGCAGTATTTT. This translates into CASSMAATDTQYF.

The chain employs TRBV15 and TRBJ2-3; 15 bases are a match to TRBD2. Germline CDR1 is LNHNV and CDR2 is YYDKDF (reference sequence). V was clipped by 8 bases and J by 2 bases; unmatched bases: 5. This CDR3 is 16 amino acids long. The CDR3 protein is CATGTSGRIYTDTQYF. DNA of the CDR3: TGTGCCACCGGGACTAGCGGGAGGATCTACACAGATACGCAGTATTTT.

This clone was observed a handful of times. One junction end disagrees with the germline gene, perhaps due to a read error. CDR3 in DNA: TGTGCTAGCAGCCCAGGCGGGGGGGGAGAGACCCAGTACTTC. This gives the protein CASSPGGGGETQYF. V and J are TRBV7-7 and TRBJ2-5, with 9 bases matching TRBD2. CDR3 length equals 14 residues. Germline V lookup: CDR1 SSHAT, CDR2 FNYEAQ (reference sequence). Looking up the rest from reference TRBV7-7 and TRBJ2-5 gives the full variable domain: GAGVSQSPRYKVTKRGQDVTLRCDPISSHATLYWYQQALGQGPEFLTYFNYEAQPDKSGLPSDRFSAERPEGSISTLTIQRTEQRDSAMYRCASSPGGGGETQYFGPGTRLLVL.

This clone turned up a few times. The genes are TRBV12-5 and TRBJ2-1, with D possibly being TRBD1 (6 bases). Between the trimmed V and J ends, which lost 3 bases and 9 bases, there was a span of 18 bases. The CDR3 totals 15 residues. Germline V gene lookup returns CDR1 LGHNT and CDR2 FRNRAP. As DNA, the CDR3 is TGTGCTAGTGGTTTAACCTCAGGGGTTACAATTGAGCAGTTCTTC. Its translation is CASGLTSGVTIEQFF. The whole variable domain, filled in from reference TRBV12-5 and TRBJ2-1, reads DARVTQTPRHKVTEMGQEVTMRCQPILGHNTVFWYRQTMMQGLELLAYFRNRAPLDDSGMPKDRFSAEMPDATLATLKIQPSEPRDSAVYFCASGLTSGVTIEQFFGPGTRLTVL.

This clone was detected only a few times. The chain is built from TRBV27 and TRBJ2-1; the D call may be TRBD1 or TRBD2 (5 bases each). The CDR3 is made up of 14 amino acids. Trimming pared 5 bases from V and 6 bases from J, leaving 14 bases between. Germline values: CDR1 MNHEY, CDR2 SMNVEV (reference sequence). This CDR3 reads CASSPQVRGNEQFF. The DNA for the CDR3 is TGTGCCAGCAGTCCGCAGGTGAGGGGCAATGAGCAGTTCTTC.

The chain employs TRBV5-1 and TRBJ2-7; the D gene is possibly TRBD1 (6 bases). Germline V lookup: CDR1 SGHRS, CDR2 YFSETQ. This CDR3 contains 14 residues. V was shortened by 3 bases and J by 3 bases, with 13 bases between the two germline ends. The CDR3 region has the DNA TGCGCCAGCAGCTCCGGACAGACCGTCTACGAGCAGTACTTC. Translation: CASSSGQTVYEQYF.

This clone occurred a few times. The CDR3 protein is CASRTGYGGTSNTEAFF. CDR3 sequence (DNA): TGTGCCAGCAGGACAGGGTATGGTGGAACGTCGAACACTGAAGCTTTCTTT. The chain combines TRBV27 with TRBJ1-1, with TRBD1 matching over 7 bases. The CDR3 has 17 residues. Per the germline V gene, CDR1 is MNHEY and CDR2 is SMNVEV (reference sequence). The V gene end was trimmed by 6 bases and the J gene end by 1 base; junction bases not matched to a gene: 14.

This clone was recorded a few times. A much larger clone is a single base away; this may be a read error. The chain has TRBV7-3 and TRBJ1-1; weak D call: TRBD1 (5 bases). CDR1 SGHTA and CDR2 FQGTGA come from the germline V gene. V lost 1 base and J 3 bases, leaving 6 bases between the germline ends. This CDR3 is built from 13 residues. CDR3 sequence: CASSLIRDTEAFF. CDR3 nucleotides: TGTGCCAGCAGCTTAATCAGGGACACTGAAGCTTTCTTT.

This clone was picked up a small number of times. The chain uses TRBV29-1 and TRBJ1-1; TRBD1 might be the D (5 bases). V lost 7 bases to trimming and J lost 6 bases, with 18 bases between them. The CDR3 spans 13 residues. CDR1 is SQVTM, CDR2 ANQGSEA, per germline. Here the CDR3 reads CSGRRDGSSEAFF. In nucleotides, the CDR3 is TGCAGCGGTCGTCGGGACGGCTCTTCTGAAGCTTTCTTT.